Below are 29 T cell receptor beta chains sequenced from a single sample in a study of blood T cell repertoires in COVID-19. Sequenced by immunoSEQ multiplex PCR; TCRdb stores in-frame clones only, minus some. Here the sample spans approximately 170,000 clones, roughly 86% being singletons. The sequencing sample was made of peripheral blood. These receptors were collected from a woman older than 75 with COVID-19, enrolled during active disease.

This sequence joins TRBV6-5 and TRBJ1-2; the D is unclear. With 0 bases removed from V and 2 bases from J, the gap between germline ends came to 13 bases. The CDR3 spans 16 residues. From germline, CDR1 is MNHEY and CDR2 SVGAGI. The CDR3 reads CASSYSNPGANYGYTF. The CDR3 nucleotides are TGTGCCAGCAGTTACTCGAATCCGGGAGCCAACTATGGCTACACCTTC.

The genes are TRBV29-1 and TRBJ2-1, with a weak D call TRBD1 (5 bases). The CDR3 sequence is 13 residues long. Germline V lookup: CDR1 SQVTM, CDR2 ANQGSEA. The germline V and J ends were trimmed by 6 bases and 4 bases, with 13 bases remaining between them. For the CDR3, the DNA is TGCAGCGTCGGATTGACAGCTTACAATGAGCAGTTCTTC. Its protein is CSVGLTAYNEQFF.

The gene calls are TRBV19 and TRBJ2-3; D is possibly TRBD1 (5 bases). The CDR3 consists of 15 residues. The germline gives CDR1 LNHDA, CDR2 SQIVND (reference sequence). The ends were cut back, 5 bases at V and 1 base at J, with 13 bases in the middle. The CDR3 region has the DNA TGTGCCAGTAGTCCGGCAGGGCATCGCACAGATACGCAGTATTTT. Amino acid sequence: CASSPAGHRTDTQYF. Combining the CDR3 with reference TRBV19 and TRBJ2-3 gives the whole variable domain DGGITQSPKYLFRKEGQNVTLSCEQNLNHDAMYWYRQDPGQGLRLIYYSQIVNDFQKGDIAEGYSVSREKKESFPLTVTSAQKNPTAFYLCASSPAGHRTDTQYFGPGTRLTVL.

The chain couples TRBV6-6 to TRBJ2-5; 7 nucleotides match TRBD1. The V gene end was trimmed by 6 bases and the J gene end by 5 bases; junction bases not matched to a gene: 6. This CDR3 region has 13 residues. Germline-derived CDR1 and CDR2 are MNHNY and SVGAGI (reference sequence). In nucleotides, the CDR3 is TGTGCCAGCAGGAGACAGGGATGGGAGACCCAGTACTTC. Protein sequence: CASRRQGWETQYF.

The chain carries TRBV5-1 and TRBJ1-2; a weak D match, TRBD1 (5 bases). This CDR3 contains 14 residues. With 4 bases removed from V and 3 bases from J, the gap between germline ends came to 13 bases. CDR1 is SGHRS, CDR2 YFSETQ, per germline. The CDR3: CASSLGQVDYGYTF. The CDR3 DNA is TGCGCCAGCAGCCTCGGACAAGTCGACTATGGCTACACCTTC.

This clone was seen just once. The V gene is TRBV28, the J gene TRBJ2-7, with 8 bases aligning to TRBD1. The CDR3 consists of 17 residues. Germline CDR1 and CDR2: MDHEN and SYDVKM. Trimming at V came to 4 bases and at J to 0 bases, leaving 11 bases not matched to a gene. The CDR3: CASSSVPQGVHSYEQYF. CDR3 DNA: TGTGCCAGCAGTTCGGTCCCACAGGGGGTCCACTCCTACGAGCAGTACTTC.

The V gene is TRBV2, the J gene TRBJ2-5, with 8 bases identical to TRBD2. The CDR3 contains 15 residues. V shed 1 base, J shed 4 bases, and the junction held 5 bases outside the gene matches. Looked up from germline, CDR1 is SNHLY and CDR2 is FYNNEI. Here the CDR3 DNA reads TGTGCCAGCAGTGAAGGACCTGCGGGGGGAGAGACCCAGTACTTC. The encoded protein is CASSEGPAGGETQYF.

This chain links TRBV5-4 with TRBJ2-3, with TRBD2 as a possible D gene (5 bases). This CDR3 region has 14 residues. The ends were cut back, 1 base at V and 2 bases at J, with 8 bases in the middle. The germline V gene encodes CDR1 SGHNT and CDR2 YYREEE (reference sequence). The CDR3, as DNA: TGTGCCAGCAGCTTGAGCGGCGACACAGATACGCAGTATTTT. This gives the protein CASSLSGDTDTQYF.

CDR3 loop: CASRWGDSSYNEQFF. The DNA of the CDR3 is TGTGCCAGTAGGTGGGGGGACAGTTCCTACAATGAGCAGTTCTTC. The chain links TRBV19 to TRBJ2-1; a weak D match, TRBD1 (7 bases). V was trimmed by 6 bases and J by 1 base, leaving 13 bases between them. Germline V gene data show CDR1 as LNHDA and CDR2 as SQIVND (reference sequence). The CDR3 is made up of 15 amino acids.

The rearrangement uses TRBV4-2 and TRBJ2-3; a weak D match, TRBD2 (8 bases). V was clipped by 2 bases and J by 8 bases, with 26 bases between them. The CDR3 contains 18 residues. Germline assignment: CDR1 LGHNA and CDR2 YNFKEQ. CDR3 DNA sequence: TGTGCCAGCAGCCAATCTAGTAGGGGGCTAGCGGGCGGAATTACGCAGTATTTT. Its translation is CASSQSSRGLAGGITQYF.

CDR3 in DNA: TGTGCCAGCAGCTTATCGGGAGGATATTCACCCCTCCACTTT. It codes for CASSLSGGYSPLHF. The chain recombines TRBV11-2 with TRBJ1-6; no clear D gene. The V and J ends lost 2 bases and 8 bases respectively, with 10 bases between them. The CDR3 length is 14 residues. Germline lookup yields CDR1 SGHAT and CDR2 FQNNGV.

The CDR3: CASSDDRVSNQPQHF. As DNA, the CDR3 is TGTGCCAGCAGTGATGACAGGGTTAGCAATCAGCCCCAGCATTTT. The chain employs TRBV7-9 and TRBJ1-5; 7 positions match TRBD1. After removal of 6 bases from V and 0 bases from J, the junction contained 5 bases not matched to a gene. This CDR3 contains 15 residues. Per germline, CDR1 SEHNR and CDR2 FQNEAQ (reference sequence). Supplemented by reference TRBV7-9 and TRBJ1-5, the full variable domain reads DTGVSQNPRHKITKRGQNVTFRCDPISEHNRLYWYRQTLGQGPEFLTYFQNEAQLEKSRLLSDRFSAERPKGSFSTLEIQRTEQGDSAMYLCASSDDRVSNQPQHFGDGTRLSIL.

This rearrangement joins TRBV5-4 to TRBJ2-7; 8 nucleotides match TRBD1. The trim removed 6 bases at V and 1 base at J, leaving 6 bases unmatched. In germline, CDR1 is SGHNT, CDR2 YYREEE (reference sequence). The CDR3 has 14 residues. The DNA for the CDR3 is TGTGCCAGCACCTCCGGACAGGGTTCCTACGAGCAGTACTTC. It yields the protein CASTSGQGSYEQYF.

DNA for the CDR3: TGTGCCTGGACTATGGGGGGGTCCGGCTACACCTTC. Amino acids: CAWTMGGSGYTF. V usage is TRBV30 and J usage is TRBJ1-2; D perhaps matches TRBD1 (5 bases). Germline loops: CDR1 GTSNPN, CDR2 SVGIG (reference sequence). CDR3 length: 12 residues. V lost 4 bases and J lost 8, with 14 bases in between.

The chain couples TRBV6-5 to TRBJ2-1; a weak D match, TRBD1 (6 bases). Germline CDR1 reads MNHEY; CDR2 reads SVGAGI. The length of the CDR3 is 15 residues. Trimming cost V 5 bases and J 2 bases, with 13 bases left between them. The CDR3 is CASSPDRSTYNEQFF. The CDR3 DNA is TGTGCCAGCAGTCCTGACAGGTCCACCTACAATGAGCAGTTCTTC.

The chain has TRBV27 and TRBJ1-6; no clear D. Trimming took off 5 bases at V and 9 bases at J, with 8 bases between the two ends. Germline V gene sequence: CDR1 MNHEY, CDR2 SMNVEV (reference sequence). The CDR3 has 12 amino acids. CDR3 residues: CASSTGVSPLHF. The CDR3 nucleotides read TGTGCCAGCAGTACGGGTGTTTCACCCCTCCACTTT.

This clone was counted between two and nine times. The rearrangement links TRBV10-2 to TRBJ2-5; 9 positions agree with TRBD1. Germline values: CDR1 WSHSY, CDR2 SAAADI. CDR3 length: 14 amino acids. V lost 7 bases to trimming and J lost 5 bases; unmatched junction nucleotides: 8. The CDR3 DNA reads TGCGCCAGCACCCAACAGGGGGCTTTTGAGACCCAGTACTTC. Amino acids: CASTQQGAFETQYF.

The CDR3 loop reads CASSRPGQPFGEQYF. CDR3 in DNA: TGCGCCAGCAGCCGGCCGGGACAGCCCTTCGGCGAGCAGTACTTC. The chain carries TRBV4-1 and TRBJ2-7; 7 positions match TRBD1. In germline, CDR1 is MGHRA, CDR2 YSYEKL. This CDR3 comprises 15 residues. The V and J ends lost 4 bases and 6 bases, in that order; junction bases with no gene match: 12.

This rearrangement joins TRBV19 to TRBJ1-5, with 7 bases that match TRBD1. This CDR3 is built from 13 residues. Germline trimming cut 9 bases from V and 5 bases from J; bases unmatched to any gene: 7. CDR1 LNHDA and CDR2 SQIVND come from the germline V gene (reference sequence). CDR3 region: CASTDRPDQPQHF. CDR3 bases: TGTGCCAGCACGGACAGGCCAGATCAGCCCCAGCATTTT.

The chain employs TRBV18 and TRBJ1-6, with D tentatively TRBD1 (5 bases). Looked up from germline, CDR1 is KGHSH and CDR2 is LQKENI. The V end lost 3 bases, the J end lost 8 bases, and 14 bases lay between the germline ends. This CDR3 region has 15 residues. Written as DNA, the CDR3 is TGTGCCAGCTCACCGCGTGGAGGGGTCGATTCACCCCTCCACTTT. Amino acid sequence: CASSPRGGVDSPLHF.

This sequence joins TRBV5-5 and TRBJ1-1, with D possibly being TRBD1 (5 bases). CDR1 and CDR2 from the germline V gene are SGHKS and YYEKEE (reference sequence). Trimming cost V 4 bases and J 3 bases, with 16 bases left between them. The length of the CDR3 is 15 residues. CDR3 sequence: CASSHAGGKDTEAFF. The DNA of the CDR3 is TGTGCCAGCAGCCATGCGGGGGGTAAAGACACTGAAGCTTTCTTT.

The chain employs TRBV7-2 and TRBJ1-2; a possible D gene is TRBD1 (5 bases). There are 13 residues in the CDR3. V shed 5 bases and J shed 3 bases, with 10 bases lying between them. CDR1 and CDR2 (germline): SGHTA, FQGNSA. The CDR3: CASSRGADYGYTF. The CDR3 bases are TGTGCCAGCAGCCGCGGGGCGGACTATGGCTACACCTTC.

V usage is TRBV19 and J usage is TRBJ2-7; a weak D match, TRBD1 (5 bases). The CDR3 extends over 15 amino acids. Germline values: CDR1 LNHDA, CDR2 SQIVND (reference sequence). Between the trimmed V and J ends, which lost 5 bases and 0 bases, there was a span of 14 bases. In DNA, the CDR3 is TGTGCCAGTAGTCCATATAGGCAGGGCTCCTACGAGCAGTACTTC. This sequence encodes CASSPYRQGSYEQYF.

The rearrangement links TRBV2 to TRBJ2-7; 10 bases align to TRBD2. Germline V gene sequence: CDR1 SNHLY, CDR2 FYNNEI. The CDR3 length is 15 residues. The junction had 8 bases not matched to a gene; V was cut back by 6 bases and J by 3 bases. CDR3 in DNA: TGTGCCAGCAGAGTCCTAGCGGGGGCTTACTACGAGCAGTACTTC. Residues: CASRVLAGAYYEQYF.

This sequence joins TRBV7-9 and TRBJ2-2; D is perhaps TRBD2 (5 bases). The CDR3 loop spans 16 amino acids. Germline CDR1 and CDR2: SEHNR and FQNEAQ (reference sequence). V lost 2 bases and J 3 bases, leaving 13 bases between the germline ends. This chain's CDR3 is CASSLPRVHYTGELFF. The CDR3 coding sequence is TGTGCCAGCAGCTTACCGAGGGTTCATTACACCGGGGAGCTGTTTTTT.

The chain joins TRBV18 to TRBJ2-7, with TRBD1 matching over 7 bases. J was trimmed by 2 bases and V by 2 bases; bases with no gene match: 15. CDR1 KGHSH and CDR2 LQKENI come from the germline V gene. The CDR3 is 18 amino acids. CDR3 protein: CASSPMGQPIWATYEQYF. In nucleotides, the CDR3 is TGTGCCAGCTCACCAATGGGACAGCCAATTTGGGCTACCTACGAGCAGTACTTC.

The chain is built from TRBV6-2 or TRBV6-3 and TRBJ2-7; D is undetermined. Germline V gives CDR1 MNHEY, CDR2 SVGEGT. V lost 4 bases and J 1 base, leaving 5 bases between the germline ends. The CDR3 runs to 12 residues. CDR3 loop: CASSSLSYEQYF. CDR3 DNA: TGTGCCAGCAGTTCGTTATCCTACGAGCAGTACTTC.

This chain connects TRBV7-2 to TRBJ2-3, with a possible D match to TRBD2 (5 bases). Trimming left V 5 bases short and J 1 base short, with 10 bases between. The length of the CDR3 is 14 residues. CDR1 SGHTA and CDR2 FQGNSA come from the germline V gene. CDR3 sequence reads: CASSNTGGTDTQYF. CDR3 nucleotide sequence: TGTGCCAGCAGCAACACCGGGGGCACAGATACGCAGTATTTT. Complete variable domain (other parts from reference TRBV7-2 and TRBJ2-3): GAGVSQSPSNKVTEKGKDVELRCDPISGHTALYWYRQSLGQGLEFLIYFQGNSAPDKSGLPSDRFSAERTGGSVSTLTIQRTQQEDSAVYLCASSNTGGTDTQYFGPGTRLTVL.

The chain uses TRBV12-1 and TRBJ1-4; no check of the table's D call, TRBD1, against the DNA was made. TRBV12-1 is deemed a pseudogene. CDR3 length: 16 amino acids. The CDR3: CASSPGRGIHGEKLFF. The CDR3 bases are TGTGCCAGCAGCCCCGGTAGGGGTATTCACGGTGAAAAACTGTTTTTT.